The present TCR beta chain was sequenced within a study of cytomegalovirus exposure and HLA in healthy donors. Study-wide results and caveats: The study listed under 200 cytomegalovirus-associated TCR beta chains. The study found most TCR sequences rare, yet found some public TCRs in many donors. According to a later analysis, donors in an Asian-associated ancestry cluster reportedly had fewer N-insertions than the approximately 730-donor mean. Sequencing probably produced one cluster of sequence variants that were highly shared.

Use of 60 Vbeta and 13 Jbeta primers characterized the PCR. Profiling relied on immunoSEQ multiplex PCR, and the TCRdb table lists in-frame clones only, not all of them. The data hold about 200,000 clones, with roughly four fifths observed a single time. This clone was seen a few times. What it recognizes is unknown. The junction shows a germline mismatch at one end, possibly a read error. Germline CDR1 MRHNA, CDR2 SNTAGT. The CDR3 has 14 residues. The sequenced material came from PBMCs. This chain connects TRBV6-4 to TRBJ2-3; no clear D. This receptor was obtained from a man aged 30-40 years in good health and CMV-seronegative. In nucleotides, the CDR3 is TGTGCCAGCAGCGACTCCACTGGGCCAGATACGCAGTATTTT. Residues: CASSDSTGPDTQYF.